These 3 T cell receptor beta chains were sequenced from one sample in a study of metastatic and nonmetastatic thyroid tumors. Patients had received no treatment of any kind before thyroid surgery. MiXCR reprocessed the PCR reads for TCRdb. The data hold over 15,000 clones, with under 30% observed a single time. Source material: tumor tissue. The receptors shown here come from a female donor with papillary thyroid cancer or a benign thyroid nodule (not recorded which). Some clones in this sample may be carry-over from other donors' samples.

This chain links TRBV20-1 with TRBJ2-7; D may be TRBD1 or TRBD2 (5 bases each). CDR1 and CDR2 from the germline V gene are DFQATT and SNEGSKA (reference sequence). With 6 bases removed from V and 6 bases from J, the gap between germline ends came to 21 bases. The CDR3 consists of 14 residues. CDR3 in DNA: TGCAGTGCGCCTCCCGGGGCACCCGCGCCCGAGCAGTACTTC. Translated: CSAPPGAPAPEQYF.

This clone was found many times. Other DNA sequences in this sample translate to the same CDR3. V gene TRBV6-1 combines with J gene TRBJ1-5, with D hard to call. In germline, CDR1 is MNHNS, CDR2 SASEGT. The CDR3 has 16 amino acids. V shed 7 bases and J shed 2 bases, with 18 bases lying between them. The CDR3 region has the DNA TGTGCCAGCACCAGAGGTTGGCTGGAGGGCAATCAGCCCCAGCATTTT. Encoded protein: CASTRGWLEGNQPQHF.

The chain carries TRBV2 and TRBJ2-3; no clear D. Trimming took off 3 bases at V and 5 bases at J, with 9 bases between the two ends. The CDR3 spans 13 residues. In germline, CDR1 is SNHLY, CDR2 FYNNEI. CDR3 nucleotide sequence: TGTGCCAGCAGTGAGCTGGGCTTAGATACGCAGTATTTT. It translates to CASSELGLDTQYF.